These 8 T cell receptor beta chains were all obtained from the same sample, sequenced in a study of Tregs in tolerant kidney transplant recipients. Here immunoSEQ multiplex PCR was the method, and the copy in TCRdb shows in-frame clones only, minus some. Of more than 60,000 clones in the sample, less than 90% are singletons; the top ten hold around 0.4%. This sample comprised CD4+ T cells from blood, obtained before the transplant. The source is a human donor who received a combined kidney and bone marrow transplant.

The V gene is TRBV7-3, the J gene TRBJ1-1, with no clear D. The CDR3 is made up of 14 amino acids. Germline V gives CDR1 SGHTA, CDR2 FQGTGA. Trimming took 4 bases from V and 4 from J, leaving 13 bases between them. CDR3 residues: CASSSVAGSTEAFF. The CDR3 DNA is TGTGCCAGCAGCTCAGTCGCCGGGAGCACTGAAGCTTTCTTT.

Only a few counts were recorded for this clone. The V and J genes are TRBV30 and TRBJ2-1; the match to TRBD2 covers 10 bases. This CDR3 is 17 amino acids long. Looked up from germline, CDR1 is GTSNPN and CDR2 is SVGIG (reference sequence). V gave up 4 bases and J gave up 5 bases; unmatched junction bases: 14. CDR3 in amino acids: CAWTLRRLTSGHNEQFF. CDR3 DNA sequence: TGTGCCTGGACCCTTCGCCGGTTGACTAGCGGGCACAATGAGCAGTTCTTC.

V is TRBV5-1 and J is TRBJ2-5; 16 bases match TRBD2. V lost 3 bases to trimming and J lost 5 bases; unmatched junction nucleotides: 7. This CDR3 has 17 amino acids. Germline CDR1 is SGHRS and CDR2 is YFSETQ. CDR3 DNA: TGCGCCAGCAGCTGGGGGACTAGCGGGAGGGCCAGTGAGACCCAGTACTTC. This sequence encodes CASSWGTSGRASETQYF.

The chain uses TRBV7-2 and TRBJ2-7, with D possibly TRBD1 on 6 matching bases. Trimming removed 5 bases at V and 3 bases at J, with 14 bases between. CDR3 length: 14 amino acids. CDR1 and CDR2 from the germline V gene are SGHTA and FQGNSA. The CDR3 DNA is TGTGCCAGCAGCGAACAGGGAACGGGCTACGAGCAGTACTTC. Translated: CASSEQGTGYEQYF.

The rearrangement joins TRBV5-1 to TRBJ2-7; TRBD2 aligns across 13 bases. CDR3 length: 15 amino acids. The germline CDR1 and CDR2 sequences are SGHRS and YFSETQ. Trimming at V came to 5 bases and at J to 5 bases, leaving 7 bases not matched to a gene. CDR3 protein: CASSPLAGGPHEQYF. The CDR3 nucleotides read TGCGCCAGCAGTCCACTAGCGGGAGGGCCACACGAGCAGTACTTC.

This chain uses TRBV7-9 with TRBJ2-5; D is possibly TRBD2 (5 bases). The CDR3 is 12 amino acids. V lost 6 bases and J lost 5, with 10 bases in between. The germline gives CDR1 SEHNR, CDR2 FQNEAQ (reference sequence). CDR3 sequence: CASSHSVETQYF. The CDR3 DNA sequence: TGTGCCAGCAGTCATAGCGTGGAGACCCAGTACTTC.

The chain is built from TRBV27 and TRBJ2-3, with 16 nucleotides matching TRBD2. The CDR3 loop spans 17 amino acids. From germline, CDR1 is MNHEY and CDR2 SMNVEV (reference sequence). J was trimmed by 4 bases and V by 5 bases; bases with no gene match: 6. The CDR3 protein is CASSNRGLAGGADTQYF. CDR3 sequence (DNA): TGTGCCAGCAGTAACCGGGGACTAGCGGGAGGGGCAGATACGCAGTATTTT.

The V gene is TRBV6-5, the J gene TRBJ1-2; TRBD1 aligns across 7 bases. The CDR3 extends over 14 amino acids. Germline CDR1 is MNHEY and CDR2 is SVGAGI. The trim removed 7 bases at V and 6 bases at J, leaving 11 bases unmatched. DNA for the CDR3: TGTGCCAGCAAACCCGACAGGGACACCAATGGCTACACCTTC. Translated: CASKPDRDTNGYTF.